The rows below give T cell receptor beta chains drawn from one sample of a study of cytomegalovirus exposure and HLA in healthy donors. Data came from immunoSEQ multiplex PCR; TCRdb stores just in-frame clones and leaves some out. Of roughly 84,000 clones listed, approximately 80% are singletons. Sequenced: PBMCs. These receptors came from a human donor in good health. Both conserved end residues are part of each CDR3. The order of the fields is D gene, V gene, J gene, clone size, CDR3 protein, CDR3 DNA. The D gene is left open where the match is weak. Size values are once, few and many counts, or a class for expanded clones, and some rows have none.

.	TRBV5-4	TRBJ1-1	.	CASSLGRSYTEAFF	TGTGCCAGCAGCTTGGGCAGATCATATACTGAAGCTTTCTTT
TRBD1	TRBV5-6	TRBJ1-4	.	CASSIRGPRFEKLFF	TGTGCCAGCAGCATCAGGGGGCCTCGGTTTGAAAAACTGTTTTTT
.	TRBV6-6	TRBJ1-5	.	CASRPEGQTQHF	TGTGCCAGCCGACCAGAGGGTCAGACCCAGCATTTT
TRBD1	TRBV6-1	TRBJ1-5	few	CASSAGQGKSYQPQHF	TGTGCCAGCAGTGCGGGACAGGGGAAGTCTTATCAGCCCCAGCATTTT
TRBD2	TRBV5-4	TRBJ2-1	.	CASSSKREDYNEQFF	TGTGCCAGCAGCAGTAAGCGGGAGGATTACAATGAGCAGTTCTTC
TRBD1	TRBV16	TRBJ2-3	.	CASSRFPTGGTDTQYF	TGTGCCAGCAGCCGTTTTCCGACAGGGGGCACAGATACGCAGTATTTT
.	TRBV4-1	TRBJ1-1	.	CASSHLGRNTEAFF	TGCGCCAGCAGCCATCTCGGGAGGAACACTGAAGCTTTCTTT
TRBD1	TRBV5-1	TRBJ1-1	few	CASSTGQMNTEAFF	TGCGCCAGCAGCACGGGACAGATGAACACTGAAGCTTTCTTT
TRBD1	TRBV4-1	TRBJ1-2	.	CASSQSPGQGYGYPF	TGCGCCAGCAGCCAGTCGCCGGGACAGGGCTATGGCTACCCCTTC
TRBD1	TRBV25-1	TRBJ1-2	few	CASSESSGQGANGYPF	TGTGCCAGCAGTGAATCCTCGGGACAGGGGGCGAATGGCTACCCCTTC
.	TRBV18	TRBJ1-5	.	CASSRNRDNQPQHF	TGTGCCAGCTCACGTAACAGGGACAATCAGCCCCAGCATTTT
TRBD2	TRBV5-5	TRBJ2-7	.	CASSLSVAGANTYEQYF	TGTGCCAGCAGCTTGTCGGTAGCGGGGGCCAATACCTACGAGCAGTACTTC
.	TRBV11-2	TRBJ1-2	.	CASRTGTYGYTF	TGTGCCAGCAGAACCGGTACTTATGGCTACACCTTC
TRBD1	TRBV9	TRBJ2-7	.	CASSVGQGLTYEQYF	TGTGCCAGCAGCGTAGGACAGGGGCTAACCTACGAGCAGTACTTC
TRBD2	TRBV4-2	TRBJ2-5	.	CASSRLAGAPQETQYF	TGTGCCAGCAGCCGACTAGCGGGGGCCCCCCAAGAGACCCAGTACTTC
TRBD1	TRBV19	TRBJ2-7	.	CASSIGRGPYEQYF	TGTGCCAGTAGTATCGGCAGGGGGCCCTACGAGCAGTACTTC
.	TRBV6-5	TRBJ1-6	.	CASSPQPGGNSPLHF	TGTGCCAGCAGCCCTCAACCCGGCGGGAATTCACCCCTCCACTTT
.	TRBV6-6	TRBJ2-7	few	CASSYSAGGSYEQYF	TGTGCCAGCAGTTACTCGGCAGGGGGGTCCTACGAGCAGTACTTC
TRBD1	TRBV5-6	TRBJ1-1	few	CASSGRQGVAAEAFF	TGTGCCAGCAGCGGGCGACAGGGTGTCGCGGCTGAAGCTTTCTTT
.	TRBV7-2	TRBJ1-1	.	CASSFSQEAFF	TGTGCCAGCAGCTTTTCCCAAGAAGCTTTCTTT
.	TRBV4-2	TRBJ1-1	.	CASSRETENTEAFF	TGTGCCAGCAGCCGTGAAACAGAGAACACTGAAGCTTTCTTT
TRBD1	TRBV6-5	TRBJ1-4	.	CASSYRSAGQGGELFF	TGTGCCAGCAGTTACCGTTCCGCAGGACAGGGCGGGGAACTGTTTTTT
TRBD1	TRBV29-1	TRBJ2-5	.	CSVEWDRQETQYF	TGCAGCGTTGAGTGGGACAGACAAGAGACCCAGTACTTC
.	TRBV2	TRBJ2-7	.	CASSAEIRAYEQYF	TGTGCCAGCAGTGCGGAGATCAGAGCCTACGAGCAGTACTTC
TRBD2	TRBV7-6	TRBJ2-5	.	CASSPGREAQYF	TGTGCCAGCAGCCCTGGGAGGGAGGCCCAGTACTTC
.	TRBV5-5	TRBJ2-7	few	CASSRLESEEQYF	TGTGCCAGCAGCCGACTAGAGTCTGAAGAGCAGTACTTC
.	TRBV5-4	TRBJ2-7	few	CASSRGDSYEQYF	TGTGCCAGCAGCCGCGGAGACAGCTACGAGCAGTACTTC
.	TRBV5-1	TRBJ2-3	.	CASSLAPTSTDTQYF	TGCGCCAGCAGCTTGGCTCCGACTAGCACAGATACGCAGTATTTT
.	TRBV5-1	TRBJ1-3	.	CASSLGSGSNGNTIYF	TGCGCCAGCAGCTTGGGATCGGGGTCAAATGGAAACACCATATATTTT
.	TRBV6-6	TRBJ2-7	.	CATSTGSYEQYF	TGTGCCACCTCGACGGGCTCCTACGAGCAGTACTTC
TRBD1	TRBV6-1	TRBJ1-2	.	CASSEATGGYGYPF	TGTGCCAGCAGTGAGGCAACAGGGGGCTATGGCTACCCCTTC
.	TRBV18	TRBJ1-1	.	CASSPLREMNTEAFF	TGTGCCAGCTCACCACTCCGCGAGATGAACACTGAAGCTTTCTTT
.	TRBV2	TRBJ1-2	.	CASSDETGYGYTF	TGTGCCAGCAGTGATGAGACTGGCTATGGCTACACCTTC
TRBD1	TRBV7-2	TRBJ2-7	.	CASSDEGDRVLGAGYEQYF	TGTGCCAGCAGCGACGAGGGGGACAGGGTATTGGGGGCAGGCTACGAGCAGTACTTC
.	TRBV5-4	TRBJ2-1	few	CASSLIGGWDSDNNEQFF	TGTGCCAGCAGCTTGATTGGGGGCTGGGATAGCGACAACAATGAGCAGTTCTTC
TRBD1	TRBV2	TRBJ2-1	.	CASSRDRNNEQFF	TGTGCCAGCAGCCGGGACAGGAACAATGAGCAGTTCTTC
.	TRBV6-7	TRBJ1-6	.	CASIFNGGIRDYNSPLHF	TGTGCCAGCATCTTCAACGGGGGGATTCGAGACTATAATTCACCCCTCCACTTT
.	TRBV30	TRBJ2-2	.	CAWSLHLGVNTGELFF	TGTGCCTGGAGTCTTCACCTAGGGGTGAACACCGGGGAGCTGTTTTTT